This T cell receptor beta chain was observed in a study of cytomegalovirus exposure and HLA in healthy donors. Across the whole study: Among about 380 genotyped donors, approximately 80% fell in the Caucasian-associated ancestry cluster.

Details on this clone: Its antigen is unknown.

Study results and caveats: Later on, a genetic analysis was performed. It linked a missense variant in DCLRE1C with V- and J-gene trimming of TCR beta. The only immune exposure information that was available was CMV serostatus. V segments that were indistinguishable, TRBV6-2 and TRBV6-3 among them, were omitted from analysis.

Germline-derived CDR1 and CDR2 are LGHNA and YNFKEQ. The CDR3 sequence is 16 residues long. The V segment lost 3 bases and the J segment 12 bases; nucleotides outside the gene matches: 10. The PCR used 60 Vbeta and 13 Jbeta primers. Only in-frame clones appear in the TCRdb table, and some are missing; sequencing was by immunoSEQ multiplex PCR. The table has approximately 160,000 clones, around 80% seen once. The receptor's source is a man between 18 and 29 years old in good health and CMV-seronegative. This rearrangement joins TRBV4-2 to TRBJ1-6, with TRBD1 identical over 11 bases. Material: PBMCs. This chain's CDR3 is CASSQVLRTGGEPLHF. The CDR3 DNA is TGTGCCAGCAGCCAGGTTTTGCGGACAGGGGGCGAACCCCTCCACTTT.